This TCR beta chain was sequenced for a study of shared clonotypes between healthy human individuals. TCRdb keeps only in-frame clones here, not all; method: immunoSEQ multiplex PCR. This repertoire shows around 1,900,000 clones, 93% found once; its top ten account for more than 1.5%. Only CD45RO-negative cells positively selected for CCR7 counted as naive CD8 cells, so terminally differentiated effector memory CD45RA+ cells were excluded. Germline V gene sequence: CDR1 SGDLS, CDR2 YYNGEE. J was trimmed by 9 bases and V by 3 bases; bases with no gene match: 14. This CDR3 is 18 amino acids long. The TCR originated in a man aged 18 to 30 in good health. Some clones in this sample may be carry-over from other donors' samples. The sequenced sample was naive CD8+ T cells from PBMCs. The rearrangement links TRBV9 to TRBJ2-1; 14 bases map to TRBD2. The CDR3 nucleotides are TGTGCCAGCAGCGCACATCCCGAGACTAGCGGGAGGGCCCCTGAGCAGTTCTTC. It is translated as CASSAHPETSGRAPEQFF.